This T cell receptor (beta chain) was identified during a study of T cell responses to AZD1222 COVID-19 vaccine. The germline V gene has CDR1 SGHNT and CDR2 YYREEE (reference sequence). The CDR3 is 13 amino acids. Trimming took 3 bases from V and 5 from J, leaving 11 bases between them. Study-level points and caveats: Donors in the cohort were predominantly white British and more often female, and clonal diversity was possibly underestimated. Just 5 to 7 AZD1222 recipients were seropositive at baseline.

Sequencing was performed with immunoSEQ multiplex PCR; in TCRdb, only in-frame clones are kept and a portion is missing. Found here are around 130,000 clones, roughly nine tenths of them singletons; the top ten hold around 3%. Concerning this clone itself: What it binds is not known.

The TCR sequence derives from an adult who received the AZD1222 COVID-19 vaccine. The chain carries TRBV5-4 and TRBJ1-2; D may be TRBD1 (5 bases). Specimen: peripheral blood, collected 28 days after the second AZD1222 dose. CDR3 nucleotides: TGTGCCAGCAGCTCGGGAGGGGCTTATGGCTACACCTTC. This translates into CASSSGGAYGYTF.